The following is a TCR beta chain sequence with its context. Its target is not known. The V gene's germline CDR1 is LNHDA and CDR2 SQIVND (reference sequence). Trimming stripped 6 bases from V and 6 bases from J, with 14 bases between. CDR3 length equals 14 residues. Assay used: immunoSEQ multiplex PCR; TCRdb lists only in-frame clones, some missing. This table holds fewer than 100,000 clones, roughly 80% found once. The sample is drawn from a study of cytotoxic CD8 clonotypes in ibrutinib-treated CLL. Study details: Median treatment time before response sampling was 12 months, range 6 to 36.

Findings of the study overall: Higher circulating CD8+ T-cell counts strongly accompanied higher baseline clonality, above age-matched healthy donors.

The clonotype originates from a human donor with chronic lymphocytic leukemia. This rearrangement joins TRBV19 to TRBJ2-2, with D possibly matching TRBD2 (6 bases). The sequencing used PBMCs, collected after 12 months of ibrutinib treatment. In DNA, the CDR3 is TGTGCCAGTAGCCTCACCTGGGGGGCCGGGGAGCTGTTTTTT. Translated, it gives CASSLTWGAGELFF.